This TCR beta chain was captured in a study of cytomegalovirus exposure and HLA in healthy donors. Overall study: Most genotyped donors, over 70% of fewer than 400, had Caucasian-associated genetic ancestry.

With regard to this clone: Its antigen remains unknown.

Primers: 60 Vbeta forward and 13 Jbeta reverse. Some clones are missing from TCRdb's copy, which holds only in-frame ones; the method was immunoSEQ multiplex PCR. Of approximately 150,000 clones listed, 65% to 75% are singletons. This CDR3 spans 13 amino acids. Per germline, CDR1 MDHEN and CDR2 SYDVKM. V dropped 6 bases and J dropped 11 bases, with 19 bases sitting between them. Study conclusions and caveats: In an earlier analysis, about 87% or about 30%: the productive usage of most TCR beta V segments. A later analysis showed TCR association rates differing by HLA locus, peaking at DRB1 and lowest at HLA-C. Using a false discovery rate of 0.05, a later analysis showed that 15,000 to 20,000 TCR beta sequences were associated with HLA alleles.

Sequencing was performed on PBMCs. The rearrangement joins TRBV28 to TRBJ1-1; D ambiguous. The clonotype originates from a man aged 55 to 70 in good health and CMV-seronegative. The CDR3 spells CASRKQDGQSAFF. The CDR3 DNA sequence: TGTGCCAGCAGAAAACAAGATGGCCAATCGGCTTTCTTT.